This T cell receptor beta chain was captured in a study of lymphopenia after photon versus proton radiotherapy. The method was immunoSEQ multiplex PCR; TCRdb's version includes in-frame clones alone and lacks a portion of them. Of 150,000 to 200,000 clones listed, about 85% are singletons. The J segment lost 1 base and the V segment lost 6 bases, leaving 7 bases of the junction unmatched. Germline V gene data show CDR1 as LGHNA and CDR2 as YSLEER. The CDR3 sequence is 18 residues long. Study-level points and caveats: Proton therapy kept repertoires fairly stable, unlike photons, which gained effector/memory cells.

Turning to this clone: Its antigen is as yet unknown.

The chain couples TRBV4-3 to TRBJ2-1; TRBD2 matches at 15 bases. The sample here was peripheral blood, taken from a patient treated with photon-based radiotherapy. The sequence was collected from a man between 50 and 59 years old with gastric cancer. CDR3 protein: CASSRTSGRVGSYNEQFF. DNA of the CDR3: TGCGCCAGCAGTCGGACTAGCGGGAGGGTTGGATCCTACAATGAGCAGTTCTTC.